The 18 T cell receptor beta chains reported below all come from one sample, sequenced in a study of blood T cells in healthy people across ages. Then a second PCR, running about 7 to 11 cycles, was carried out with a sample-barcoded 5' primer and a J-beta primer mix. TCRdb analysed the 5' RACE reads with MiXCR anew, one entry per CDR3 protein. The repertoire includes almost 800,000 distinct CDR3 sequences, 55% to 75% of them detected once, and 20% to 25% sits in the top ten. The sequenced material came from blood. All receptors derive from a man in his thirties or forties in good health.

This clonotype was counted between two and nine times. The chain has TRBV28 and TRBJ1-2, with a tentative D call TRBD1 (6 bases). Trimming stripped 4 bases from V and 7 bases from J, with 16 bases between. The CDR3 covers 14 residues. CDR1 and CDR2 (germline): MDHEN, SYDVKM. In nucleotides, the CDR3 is TGTGCCAGCAGTTCTGCACAGGGAGAGGCTGGCTACACCTTC. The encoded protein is CASSSAQGEAGYTF.

This CDR3 reads CASSPSVGYNEQFF. CDR3 sequence (DNA): TGTGCCAGCAGCCCTAGCGTTGGCTACAATGAGCAGTTCTTC. V usage is TRBV28 and J usage is TRBJ2-1; weak D call: TRBD2 (6 bases). Trimming pared 6 bases from V and 3 bases from J, leaving 12 bases between. Germline V gives CDR1 MDHEN, CDR2 SYDVKM. The CDR3 loop spans 14 amino acids.

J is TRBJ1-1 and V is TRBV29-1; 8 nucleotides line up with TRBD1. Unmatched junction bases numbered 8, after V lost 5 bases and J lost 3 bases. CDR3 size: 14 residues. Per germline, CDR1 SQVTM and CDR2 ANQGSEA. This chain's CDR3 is CSVIQGAVDTEAFF. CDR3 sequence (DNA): TGCAGCGTTATTCAGGGGGCGGTCGACACTGAAGCTTTCTTT.

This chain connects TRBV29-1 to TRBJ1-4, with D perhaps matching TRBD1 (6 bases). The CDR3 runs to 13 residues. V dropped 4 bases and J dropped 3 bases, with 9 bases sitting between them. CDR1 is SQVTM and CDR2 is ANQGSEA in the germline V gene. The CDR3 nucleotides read TGCAGCGTTGGACAGGCAGCTAATGAAAAACTGTTTTTT. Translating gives CSVGQAANEKLFF.

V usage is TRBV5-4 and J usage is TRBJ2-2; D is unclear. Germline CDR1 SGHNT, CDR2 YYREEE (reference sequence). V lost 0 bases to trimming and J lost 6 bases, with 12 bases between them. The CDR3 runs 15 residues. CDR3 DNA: TGTGCCAGCAGCTTGGGTACGCTGGCGTCCGGGGAGCTGTTTTTT. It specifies CASSLGTLASGELFF.

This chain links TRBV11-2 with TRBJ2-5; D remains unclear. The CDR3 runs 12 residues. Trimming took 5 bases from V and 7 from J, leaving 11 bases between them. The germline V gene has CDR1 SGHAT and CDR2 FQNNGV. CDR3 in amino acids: CASSPTHGTQYF. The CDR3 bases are TGTGCCAGCAGCCCTACCCACGGGACCCAGTACTTC.

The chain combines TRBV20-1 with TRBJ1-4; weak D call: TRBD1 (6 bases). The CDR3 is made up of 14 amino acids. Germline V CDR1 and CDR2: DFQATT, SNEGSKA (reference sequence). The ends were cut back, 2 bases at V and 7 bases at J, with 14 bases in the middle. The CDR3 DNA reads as TGCAGTGCTAGACACCGGGACAAGGGTGAAAAACTGTTTTTT. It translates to CSARHRDKGEKLFF.

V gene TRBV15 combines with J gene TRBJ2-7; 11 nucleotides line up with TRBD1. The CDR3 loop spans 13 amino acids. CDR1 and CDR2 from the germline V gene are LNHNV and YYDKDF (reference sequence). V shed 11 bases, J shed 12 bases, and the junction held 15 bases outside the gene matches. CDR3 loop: CASWDRGMETPYF. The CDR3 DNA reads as TGTGCCTCGTGGGACAGGGGGATGGAGACCCCGTACTTC.

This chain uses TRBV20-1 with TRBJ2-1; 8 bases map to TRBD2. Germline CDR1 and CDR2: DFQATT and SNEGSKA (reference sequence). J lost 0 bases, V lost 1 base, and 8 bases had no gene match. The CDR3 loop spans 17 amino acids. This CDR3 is CSARAASGRSSYNEQFF. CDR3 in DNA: TGCAGTGCTAGAGCGGCTAGCGGGCGAAGCTCCTACAATGAGCAGTTCTTC.

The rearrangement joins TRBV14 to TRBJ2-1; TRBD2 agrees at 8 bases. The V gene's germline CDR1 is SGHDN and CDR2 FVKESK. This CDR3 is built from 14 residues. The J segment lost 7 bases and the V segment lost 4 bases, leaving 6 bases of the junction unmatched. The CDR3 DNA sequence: TGTGCCAGCAGCCCACTAGCGGAGCTGAATGAGCAGTTCTTC. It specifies CASSPLAELNEQFF. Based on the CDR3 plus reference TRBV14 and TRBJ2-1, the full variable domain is EAGVTQFPSHSVIEKGQTVTLRCDPISGHDNLYWYRRVMGKEIKFLLHFVKESKQDESGMPNNRFLAERTGGTYSTLKVQPAELEDSGVYFCASSPLAELNEQFFGPGTRLTVL.

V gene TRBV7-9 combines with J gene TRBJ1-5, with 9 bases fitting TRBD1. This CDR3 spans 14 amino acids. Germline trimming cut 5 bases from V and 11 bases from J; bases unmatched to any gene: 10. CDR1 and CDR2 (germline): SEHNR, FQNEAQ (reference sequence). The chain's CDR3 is CASSPGQGLSTQHF. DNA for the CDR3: TGTGCCAGCAGCCCGGGACAGGGTTTGTCGACCCAGCATTTT.

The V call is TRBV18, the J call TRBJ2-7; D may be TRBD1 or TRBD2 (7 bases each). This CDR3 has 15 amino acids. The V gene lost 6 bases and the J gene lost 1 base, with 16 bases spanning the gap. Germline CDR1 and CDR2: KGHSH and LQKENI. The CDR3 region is CASSPGGTVSYEQYF. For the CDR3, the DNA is TGTGCCAGCTCTCCCGGGGGGACAGTGTCCTACGAGCAGTACTTC.

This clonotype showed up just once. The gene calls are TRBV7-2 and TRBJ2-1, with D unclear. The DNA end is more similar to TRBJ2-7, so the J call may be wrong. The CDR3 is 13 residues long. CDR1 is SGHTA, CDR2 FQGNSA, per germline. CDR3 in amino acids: CASSAQALGEQYF. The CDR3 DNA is TGTGCCAGCAGCGCTCAGGCTCTAGGCGAGCAGTACTTC.

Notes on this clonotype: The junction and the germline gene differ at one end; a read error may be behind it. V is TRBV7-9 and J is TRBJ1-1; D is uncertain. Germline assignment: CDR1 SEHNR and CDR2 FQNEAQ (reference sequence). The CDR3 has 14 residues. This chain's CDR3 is CANSLTVDTTEAFF. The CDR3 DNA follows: TGTGCCAACAGCTTAACGGTGGATACGACTGAAGCTTTCTTT.

In DNA form, the CDR3 reads TGTGCCAGCAGTTTGCTGACAGCCTTCAACTATGGCTACACCTTC. It translates to CASSLLTAFNYGYTF. The chain combines TRBV27 with TRBJ1-2; possible D gene TRBD1, 5 bases. The CDR3 loop spans 15 amino acids. Germline-derived CDR1 and CDR2 are MNHEY and SMNVEV (reference sequence). The V end was cut by 3 bases, the J end by 2 bases, with 13 bases between.

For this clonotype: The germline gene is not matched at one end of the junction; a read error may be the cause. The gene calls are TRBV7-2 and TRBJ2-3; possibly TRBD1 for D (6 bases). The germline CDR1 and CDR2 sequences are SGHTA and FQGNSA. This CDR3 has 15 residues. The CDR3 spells CASSSRDTVTDAQYF. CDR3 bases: TGTGCCAGCAGCTCCCGGGACACAGTCACAGATGCGCAGTATTTT.

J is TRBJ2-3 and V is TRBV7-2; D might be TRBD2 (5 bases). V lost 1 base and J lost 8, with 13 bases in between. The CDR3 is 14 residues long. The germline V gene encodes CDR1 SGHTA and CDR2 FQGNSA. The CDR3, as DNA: TGTGCCAGCAGCTTAGGTGGGAGTATAGGTACGCAGTATTTT. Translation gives CASSLGGSIGTQYF.

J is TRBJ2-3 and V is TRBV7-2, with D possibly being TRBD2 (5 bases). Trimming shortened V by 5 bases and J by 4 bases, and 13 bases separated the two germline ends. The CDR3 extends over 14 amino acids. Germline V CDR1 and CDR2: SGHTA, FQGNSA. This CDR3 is CASSVRTRSDTQYF. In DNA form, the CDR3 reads TGTGCCAGCAGCGTACGAACTAGGTCAGATACGCAGTATTTT.